These T cell receptor beta chains were read from a single sample in a study of T cells in Graves' hyperthyroidism and ophthalmopathy. TCRdb itself ran the multiplex PCR reads through MiXCR, one entry per CDR3 protein. The sample consists of hundreds of thousands of distinct CDR3 sequences, around 15% of them appearing once. The sequenced material came from blood. These receptors were obtained from a woman between 35 and 50 years old with Graves' ophthalmopathy. The CDR3 runs from the conserved cysteine through the conserved F or W. A D gene is named only where the DNA matches it firmly. Clone size is shown for a subset of rows, as once, few, many or a class of expanded clone.

. . TRBJ2-6 TRBV29-1 CSVGEAPSGANVLTF TGCAGCGTTGGAGAAGCCCCCTCTGGGGCCAACGTCCTGACTTTC
. many TRBJ2-3 TRBV12-3/TRBV12-4 CASSLTGAGTDTQYF TGTGCCAGCAGTTTAACGGGAGCAGGCACAGATACGCAGTATTTT
TRBD2 many TRBJ2-5 TRBV12-3/TRBV12-4 CASIRMSGGSETQYF TGTGCCAGCATTCGCATGTCGGGAGGTTCAGAGACCCAGTACTTC
. . TRBJ1-2 TRBV4-1 CASSQDWGGFGYGYTF TGCGCCAGCAGCCAAGATTGGGGTGGGTTCGGCTATGGCTACACCTTC
TRBD2 many TRBJ2-5 TRBV9 CASSSWTSYAEETQYF TGTGCCAGCAGCTCCTGGACTAGTTACGCGGAGGAGACCCAGTACTTC
. many TRBJ2-7 TRBV12-3/TRBV12-4 CASGRGYEQYF TGTGCCAGCGGCCGGGGTTACGAGCAGTACTTC
TRBD2 once TRBJ2-7 TRBV10-1 CASSVGTSGGLEQYF TGCGCCAGCAGTGTGGGAACTAGCGGAGGTCTTGAGCAGTACTTC
. many TRBJ2-5 TRBV12-3/TRBV12-4 CASSRDPGEETQYF TGTGCCAGCAGTCGGGACCCAGGGGAGGAGACCCAGTACTTC
. few TRBJ2-2 TRBV9 CASSVGVGSPPNTGELFF TGTGCCAGCAGCGTAGGGGTAGGCTCCCCGCCGAACACCGGGGAGCTGTTTTTT
TRBD1 many TRBJ2-1 TRBV25-1 CASSARQGRGYNEQFF TGTGCCAGCAGTGCTCGACAGGGACGGGGCTACAATGAGCAGTTCTTC
TRBD2 many TRBJ2-7 TRBV12-3/TRBV12-4 CASSFGGRSGEQYF TGTGCCAGCAGTTTCGGCGGGAGAAGTGGCGAGCAGTACTTC
. . TRBJ1-2 TRBV6-1 CASSNGGGGYTF TGTGCCAGCAGCAACGGGGGAGGTGGCTACACCTTC
. . TRBJ1-2 TRBV28 CASSLVPGFSGYTF TGTGCCAGCAGTTTGGTCCCGGGTTTTAGTGGCTACACCTTC
TRBD2 few TRBJ2-7 TRBV12-3/TRBV12-4 CASSPGTSGTFEQYF TGTGCCAGCAGTCCCGGGACTAGCGGGACTTTTGAGCAGTACTTC
. many TRBJ1-1 TRBV12-3/TRBV12-4 CASSLKADTEAFF TGTGCCAGCAGTTTAAAGGCGGACACTGAAGCTTTCTTT
. many TRBJ1-1 TRBV30 CAWSAQGRWTEAFF TGTGCCTGGAGTGCGCAGGGCCGATGGACTGAAGCTTTCTTT
. many TRBJ2-7 TRBV30 CAWSPNTGSEQYF TGTGCCTGGAGTCCCAATACTGGAAGTGAGCAGTACTTC
. many TRBJ2-7 TRBV2 CASSPILEQYF TGTGCCAGCAGTCCCATCTTGGAGCAGTACTTC
. few TRBJ1-1 TRBV27 CASSPDPIWSTEAFF TGTGCCAGCAGCCCGGACCCCATCTGGTCCACTGAAGCTTTCTTT
TRBD1 many TRBJ2-5 TRBV11-3 CASRRTRTGNDQETQYF TGTGCCAGCAGAAGAACAAGGACAGGGAACGACCAAGAGACCCAGTACTTC
. many TRBJ2-7 TRBV2 CASSEAPLRTNDDEQYF TGTGCCAGCAGTGAAGCACCCCTCCGGACCAACGACGACGAGCAGTACTTC
. few TRBJ2-7 TRBV30 CAWNSGLGIYEQYF TGTGCCTGGAACTCGGGACTGGGGATCTACGAGCAGTACTTC
TRBD2 . TRBJ2-7 TRBV12-3/TRBV12-4 CASSRLRLAGGKYEQYF TGTGCCAGCAGTCGCCTGAGACTAGCGGGAGGGAAGTACGAGCAGTACTTC
. many TRBJ1-2 TRBV6-2/TRBV6-3 CASRTGDGYTF TGTGCCAGCAGGACAGGCGATGGCTACACCTTC
TRBD2 . TRBJ2-5 TRBV27 CASKPENLAGGPQYF TGTGCCAGCAAACCCGAAAATCTAGCGGGGGGGCCCCAGTACTTC
. many TRBJ2-7 TRBV3-1 CASSQGVRGVHEQYF TGTGCCAGCAGCCAAGGCGTCAGGGGGGTCCACGAGCAGTACTTC
. many TRBJ1-3 TRBV29-1 CSVEWAETDTIYF TGCAGCGTTGAATGGGCCGAGACGGACACCATATATTTT
. few TRBJ2-2 TRBV9 CASSVEGVSTGELFF TGTGCCAGCAGCGTAGAGGGAGTGAGCACCGGGGAGCTGTTTTTT
TRBD2 few TRBJ2-3 TRBV6-1 CASSELTSVDTQYF TGTGCCAGCAGTGAACTGACTAGCGTGGATACGCAGTATTTT
TRBD2 few TRBJ2-1 TRBV6-5 CASSYSSLAGGPSINEQFF TGTGCCAGCAGTTACTCGAGCCTAGCGGGAGGGCCTTCTATCAATGAGCAGTTCTTC
. many TRBJ2-7 TRBV15 CATSRDNGQGQPYEQYF TGTGCCACCAGCAGAGATAATGGTCAGGGGCAACCCTACGAGCAGTACTTC
. . TRBJ1-2 TRBV7-9 CASSSTAGARGYTF TGTGCCAGCAGCTCCACTGCGGGGGCGAGGGGCTACACCTTC
TRBD1 . TRBJ2-7 TRBV20-1 CSAGGQGAGEQYF TGCAGTGCTGGGGGACAGGGGGCGGGGGAGCAGTACTTC
TRBD1 many TRBJ2-4 TRBV28 CASSDDGWATGVSIQYF TGTGCCAGCAGTGATGATGGGTGGGCGACAGGGGTTAGCATTCAGTACTTC
. many TRBJ1-2 TRBV7-2 CASSLMGEGRGYTF TGTGCCAGCAGCCTCATGGGGGAGGGCCGCGGCTACACCTTC
. many TRBJ2-7 TRBV29-1 CSVLSGSYEQYF TGCAGCGTTTTAAGCGGGTCCTACGAGCAGTACTTC
TRBD2 few TRBJ2-2 TRBV25-1 CASSDSGRANTGELFF TGTGCCAGCAGTGATAGCGGGAGGGCCAACACCGGGGAGCTGTTTTTT
TRBD1 many TRBJ1-1 TRBV29-1 CSVETGGRNTEAFF TGCAGCGTCGAGACAGGGGGGAGGAACACTGAAGCTTTCTTT
. few TRBJ2-4 TRBV20-1 CSAPGPRGRGSFINIQYF TGCAGTGCTCCAGGGCCAAGGGGCAGGGGCTCCTTTATAAACATTCAGTACTTC
. many TRBJ1-1 TRBV6-5 CASSYLRQSTRAFF TGTGCCAGCAGTTACCTCCGACAGTCCACGCGAGCTTTCTTT
. few TRBJ2-5 TRBV30 CAWSGQPLGETQYF TGTGCCTGGAGCGGACAGCCCCTCGGGGAGACCCAGTACTTC
TRBD2 . TRBJ2-5 TRBV6-5 CASSYPPSGRAGKETQYF TGTGCCAGCAGTTACCCCCCTAGCGGGAGGGCGGGTAAGGAGACCCAGTACTTC
. many TRBJ2-5 TRBV7-3 CASSRGTDGRETQYF TGTGCCAGCAGTCGGGGTACAGACGGAAGGGAGACCCAGTACTTC
. few TRBJ1-6 TRBV19 CASGGVGSPLHF TGTGCCAGTGGGGGGGTGGGTTCACCCCTCCACTTT
. few TRBJ1-2 TRBV4-1 CASSLLEGPGYTF TGCGCCAGCAGCCTTCTGGAGGGGCCTGGCTACACCTTC
. many TRBJ2-7 TRBV28 CASSLPKRQVREQYF TGTGCCAGCAGTTTACCCAAAAGACAAGTCCGGGAGCAGTACTTC
TRBD1 many TRBJ1-2 TRBV10-3 CAIGGGASYGYTF TGTGCCATCGGAGGGGGCGCTAGCTATGGCTACACCTTC
. many TRBJ2-1 TRBV7-6 CASSSERGYNEQFF TGTGCCAGCAGCTCAGAGAGGGGATACAATGAGCAGTTCTTC